Below, one T cell receptor (beta chain) is given with its context. What it binds is not known. This sample was taken from a study of T cells in Graves' hyperthyroidism and ophthalmopathy. In the study overall: Before any treatment, at initial diagnosis, peripheral blood was collected.

Researchers amplified the TCR beta CDR3 regions from RNA transcripts. The TCR CDR3 first-round RT-PCR relied on the HTBI primer set. Each CDR3 protein is one row after TCRdb ran MiXCR on the multiplex PCR reads. Of 600,000 to 850,000 distinct CDR3 sequences in the sample, roughly a sixth are singletons; the top ten hold over 15%. Points from the study as a whole: The model's output predicted ophthalmopathy at a median of roughly 6.9 months prior to onset. A model built on 13 V-J features separated ophthalmopathy from stable hyperthyroidism. Most thyroid clonotypes expanded above 0.001 appeared in blood too.

The receptor was derived from a woman in her fifties or sixties with Graves' hyperthyroidism that later progressed to Graves' ophthalmopathy. The sample consisted of blood.

CDR3 coding DNA: TGTGCCAGCAACTCGGACAGGACAGAACAGCCCCAGCATTTT. Protein: CASNSDRTEQPQHF. The chain employs TRBV28 and TRBJ1-5; 7 positions agree with TRBD1. CDR1 is MDHEN, CDR2 SYDVKM, per germline. V shed 7 bases, J shed 7 bases, and the junction held 10 bases outside the gene matches. CDR3 length equals 14 residues.